The table lists the clone carrying this T cell receptor beta chain with a few counts. What it recognizes is unknown. The data derive from a study of T cells in Graves' hyperthyroidism and ophthalmopathy. Study outcomes and limitations: The model foresaw ophthalmopathy a median roughly 6 months prior to onset.

Amplified TCR beta CDR3 regions came from RNA transcripts. A set of HTBI primers served as the primers for a first-round RT-PCR of the TCR CDR3. TCRdb reprocessed the multiplex PCR reads with MiXCR, giving one entry per CDR3 protein. The sample lists 300,000 to 500,000 distinct CDR3 sequences, over 13% occurring once. Using more than 7.5 ml of fresh peripheral blood, PBMCs were prepared. Trimming left V 0 bases short and J 9 bases short, with 20 bases between. Germline V gives CDR1 MGHRA, CDR2 YSYEKL. This CDR3 contains 16 residues. Sequenced input: blood. The chain links TRBV4-1 to TRBJ2-5, with a weak D call TRBD2 (7 bases). The receptor's source is a man between 50 and 59 years old with Graves' ophthalmopathy. The chain's CDR3 is CASSQDVAGGLSAQYF. The CDR3 DNA follows: TGCGCCAGCAGCCAAGATGTGGCCGGGGGGCTTTCGGCCCAGTACTTC.